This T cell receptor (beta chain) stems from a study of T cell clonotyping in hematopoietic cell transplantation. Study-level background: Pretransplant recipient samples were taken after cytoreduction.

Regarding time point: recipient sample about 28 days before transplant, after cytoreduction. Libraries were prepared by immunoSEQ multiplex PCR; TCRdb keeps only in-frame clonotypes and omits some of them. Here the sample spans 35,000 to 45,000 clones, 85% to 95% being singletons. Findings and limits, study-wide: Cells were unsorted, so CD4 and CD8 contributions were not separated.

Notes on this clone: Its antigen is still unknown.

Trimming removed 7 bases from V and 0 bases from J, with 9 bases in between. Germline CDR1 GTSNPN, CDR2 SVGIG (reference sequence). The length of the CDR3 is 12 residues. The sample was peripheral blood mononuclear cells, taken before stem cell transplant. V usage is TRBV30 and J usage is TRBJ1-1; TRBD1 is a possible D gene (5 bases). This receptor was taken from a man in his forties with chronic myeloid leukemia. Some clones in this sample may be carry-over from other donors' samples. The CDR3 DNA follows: TGTGCCTCGGACACCATGAACACTGAAGCTTTCTTT. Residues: CASDTMNTEAFF.